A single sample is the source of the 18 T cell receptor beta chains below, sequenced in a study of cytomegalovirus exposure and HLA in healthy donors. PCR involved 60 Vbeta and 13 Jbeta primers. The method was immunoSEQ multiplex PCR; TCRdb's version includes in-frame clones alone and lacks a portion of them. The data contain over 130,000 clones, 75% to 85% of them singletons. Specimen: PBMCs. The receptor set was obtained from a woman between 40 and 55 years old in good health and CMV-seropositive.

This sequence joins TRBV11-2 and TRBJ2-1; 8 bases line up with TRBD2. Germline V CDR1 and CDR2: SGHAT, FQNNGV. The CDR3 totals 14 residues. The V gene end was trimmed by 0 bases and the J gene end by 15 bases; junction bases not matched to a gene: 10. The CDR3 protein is CASSLETSGGNLFF. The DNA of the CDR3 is TGTGCCAGCAGCTTAGAAACTTCGGGGGGGAACCTGTTCTTC.

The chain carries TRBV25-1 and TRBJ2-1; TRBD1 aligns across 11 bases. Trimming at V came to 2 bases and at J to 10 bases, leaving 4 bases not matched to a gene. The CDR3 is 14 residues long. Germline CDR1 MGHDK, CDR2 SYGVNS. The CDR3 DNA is TGTGCCAGCAGTGAAAGGGGACAGGGGGGCGAGCAGTTCTTC. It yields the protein CASSERGQGGEQFF.

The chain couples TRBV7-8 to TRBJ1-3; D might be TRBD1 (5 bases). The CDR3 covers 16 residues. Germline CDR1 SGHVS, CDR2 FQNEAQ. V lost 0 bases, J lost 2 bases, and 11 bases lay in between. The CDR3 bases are TGTGCCAGCAGCTTAGCCCCGGCAGGGACTGGAAACACCATATATTTT. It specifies CASSLAPAGTGNTIYF.

CDR3 residues: CASSVRPPGQGEETQYF. For the CDR3, the DNA is TGTGCCAGCAGCGTAAGACCACCGGGACAGGGAGAAGAGACCCAGTACTTC. The chain uses TRBV9 and TRBJ2-5; 9 bases match TRBD1. The CDR3 loop spans 17 amino acids. The trim removed 1 base at V and 3 bases at J, leaving 10 bases unmatched. The germline V gene has CDR1 SGDLS and CDR2 YYNGEE.

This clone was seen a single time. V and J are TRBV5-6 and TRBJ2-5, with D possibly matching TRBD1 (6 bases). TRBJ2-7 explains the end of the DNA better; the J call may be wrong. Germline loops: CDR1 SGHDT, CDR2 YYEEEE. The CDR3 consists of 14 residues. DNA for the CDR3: TGTGCCCGCAAAACGGACAGAATTGCCTACGAGCAGTACTTC. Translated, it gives CARKTDRIAYEQYF.

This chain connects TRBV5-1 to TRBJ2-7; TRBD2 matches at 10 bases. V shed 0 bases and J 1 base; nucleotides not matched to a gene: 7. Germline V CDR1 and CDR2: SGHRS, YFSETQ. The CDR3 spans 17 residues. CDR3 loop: CASSLGLAGVGSYEQYF. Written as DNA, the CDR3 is TGCGCCAGCAGCTTGGGGCTAGCGGGAGTAGGGTCCTACGAGCAGTACTTC.

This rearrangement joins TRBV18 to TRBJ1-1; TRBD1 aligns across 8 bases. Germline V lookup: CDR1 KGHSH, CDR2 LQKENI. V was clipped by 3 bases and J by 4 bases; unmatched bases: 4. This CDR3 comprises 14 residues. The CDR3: CASSPADRGTEAFF. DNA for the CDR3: TGTGCCAGCTCACCGGCTGACAGGGGCACTGAAGCTTTCTTT. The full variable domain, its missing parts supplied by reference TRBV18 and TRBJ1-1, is NAGVMQNPRHLVRRRGQEARLRCSPMKGHSHVYWYRQLPEEGLKFMVYLQKENIIDESGMPKERFSAEFPKEGPSILRIQQVVRGDSAAYFCASSPADRGTEAFFGQGTRLTVV.

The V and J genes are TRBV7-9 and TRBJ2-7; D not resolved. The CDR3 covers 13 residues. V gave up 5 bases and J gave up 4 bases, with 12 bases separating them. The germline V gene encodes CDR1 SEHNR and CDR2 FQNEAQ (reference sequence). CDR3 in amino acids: CASSPPTRYEQYF. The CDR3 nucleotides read TGTGCCAGCAGCCCCCCCACGAGGTACGAGCAGTACTTC. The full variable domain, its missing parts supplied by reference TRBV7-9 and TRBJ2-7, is DTGVSQNPRHKITKRGQNVTFRCDPISEHNRLYWYRQTLGQGPEFLTYFQNEAQLEKSRLLSDRFSAERPKGSFSTLEIQRTEQGDSAMYLCASSPPTRYEQYFGPGTRLTVT.

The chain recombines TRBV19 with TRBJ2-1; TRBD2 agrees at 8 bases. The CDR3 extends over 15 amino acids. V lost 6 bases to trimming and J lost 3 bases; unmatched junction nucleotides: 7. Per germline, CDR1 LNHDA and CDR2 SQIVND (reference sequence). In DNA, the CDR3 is TGTGCCAGTAGCGACGGACTAGCCTACTACAATGAGCAGTTCTTC. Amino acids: CASSDGLAYYNEQFF.

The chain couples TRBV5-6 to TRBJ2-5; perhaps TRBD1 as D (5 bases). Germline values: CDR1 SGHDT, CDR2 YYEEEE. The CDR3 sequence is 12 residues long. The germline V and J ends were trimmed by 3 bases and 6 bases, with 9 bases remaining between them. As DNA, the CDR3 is TGTGCCAGCAGCTACAGGCTGCAGACCCAGTACTTC. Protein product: CASSYRLQTQYF.

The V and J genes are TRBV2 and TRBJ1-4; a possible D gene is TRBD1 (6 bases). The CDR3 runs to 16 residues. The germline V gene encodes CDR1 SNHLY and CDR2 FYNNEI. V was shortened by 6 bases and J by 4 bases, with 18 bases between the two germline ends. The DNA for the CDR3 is TGTGCCAGCAGGCCCTCCCCAGGGGCGATTAATGAAAAACTGTTTTTT. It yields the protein CASRPSPGAINEKLFF.

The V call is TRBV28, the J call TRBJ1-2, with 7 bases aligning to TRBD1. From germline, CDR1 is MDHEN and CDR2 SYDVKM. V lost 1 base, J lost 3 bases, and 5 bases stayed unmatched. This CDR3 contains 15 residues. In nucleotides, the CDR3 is TGTGCCAGCAGTTTATTGGGGCAGGGGGACTATGGCTACACCTTC. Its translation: CASSLLGQGDYGYTF.

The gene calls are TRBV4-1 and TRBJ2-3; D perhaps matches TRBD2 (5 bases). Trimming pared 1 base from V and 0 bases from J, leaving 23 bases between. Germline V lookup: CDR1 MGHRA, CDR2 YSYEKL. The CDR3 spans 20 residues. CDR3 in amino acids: CASSQVLGSRGRTSTDTQYF. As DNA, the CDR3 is TGCGCCAGCAGCCAAGTCCTCGGGTCGCGCGGCCGGACTAGCACAGATACGCAGTATTTT.

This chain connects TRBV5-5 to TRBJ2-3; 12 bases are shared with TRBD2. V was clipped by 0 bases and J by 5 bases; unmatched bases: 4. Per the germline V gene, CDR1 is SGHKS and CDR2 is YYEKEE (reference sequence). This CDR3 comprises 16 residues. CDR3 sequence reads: CASSLARTSGIDTQYF. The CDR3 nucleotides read TGTGCCAGCAGCTTGGCCAGGACTAGCGGGATAGATACGCAGTATTTT.

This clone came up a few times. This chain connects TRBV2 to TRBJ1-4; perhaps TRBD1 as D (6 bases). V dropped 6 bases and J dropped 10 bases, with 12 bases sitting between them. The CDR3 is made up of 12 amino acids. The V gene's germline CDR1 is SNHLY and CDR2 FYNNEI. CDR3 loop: CASRGTSRKLFF. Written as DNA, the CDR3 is TGTGCCAGCAGAGGGACAAGCAGAAAACTGTTTTTT. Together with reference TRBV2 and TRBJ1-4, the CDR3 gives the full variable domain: EPEVTQTPSHQVTQMGQEVILRCVPISNHLYFYWYRQILGQKVEFLVSFYNNEISEKSEIFDDQFSVERPDGSNFTLKIRSTKLEDSAMYFCASRGTSRKLFFGSGTQLSVL.

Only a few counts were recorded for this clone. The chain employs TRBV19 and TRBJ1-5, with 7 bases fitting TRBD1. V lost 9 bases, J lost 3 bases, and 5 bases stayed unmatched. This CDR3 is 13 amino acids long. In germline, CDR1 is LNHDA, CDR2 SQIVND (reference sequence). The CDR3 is CASQDRLNQPQHF. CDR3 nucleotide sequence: TGTGCCAGCCAGGACAGGCTCAATCAGCCCCAGCATTTT.

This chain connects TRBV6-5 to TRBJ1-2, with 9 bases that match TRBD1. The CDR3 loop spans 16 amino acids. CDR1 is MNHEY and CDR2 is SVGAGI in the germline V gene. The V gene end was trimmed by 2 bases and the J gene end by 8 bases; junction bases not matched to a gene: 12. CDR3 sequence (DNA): TGTGCCAGCAGTTACCACCCGGGACAGGGTAACACGGGCTACACCTTC. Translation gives CASSYHPGQGNTGYTF.

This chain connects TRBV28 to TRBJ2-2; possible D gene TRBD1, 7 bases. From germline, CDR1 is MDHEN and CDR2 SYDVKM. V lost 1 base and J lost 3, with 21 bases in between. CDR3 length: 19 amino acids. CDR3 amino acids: CASSLLWAGLDRDTGELFF. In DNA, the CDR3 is TGTGCCAGCAGTTTATTGTGGGCGGGGCTTGACAGGGACACCGGGGAGCTGTTTTTT.